This note documents a single TCR beta chain sequence. Its cognate antigen is unknown. Sample time point: persistent/refractory GD, antithyroid drugs over 5 years with positive TRAb. The authors made the TCR library using RNA they extracted from PBMCs. Arm-PCR with iRepertoire HTBI primers amplified the CDR3 regions for these TCR beta libraries. From the multiplex PCR reads, TCRdb called clonotypes with MiXCR, one entry per CDR3 protein. The table lists approximately 690,000 distinct CDR3 sequences, around 30% of them singletons, with 35% to 55% in the top ten. V shed 5 bases and J shed 5 bases, with 12 bases lying between them. Germline V gene lookup returns CDR1 MDHEN and CDR2 SYDVKM. The CDR3 consists of 13 residues. This sample is drawn from a study of regulatory T cells in long-lasting Graves disease. Study conclusions and caveats: In persistent patients, shared public clonotypes (over 2,500) outnumbered those in new patients (about 1,000).

The sequences come from peripheral blood mononuclear cells (PBMCs), collected when the disease was refractory, from a patient treated with antithyroid drugs. V usage is TRBV28 and J usage is TRBJ1-2; D remains unclear. This sequence originates from a female donor with Graves disease. This CDR3 is CASSATTEYGYTF. The CDR3 bases are TGTGCCAGCAGTGCGACTACAGAATATGGCTACACCTTC.